What follows is one T cell receptor (beta chain) and its context. Its antigen is still unknown. No qualities accompany the bases; no much larger clone lies one base away. To sequence the TCRbeta CDR3 region, genomic DNA was isolated from the sorted cells. TCRbeta CDR3 regions were sequenced using the immunoSEQ Assay. TCRdb re-hosts the immuneACCESS table, in-frame sequences only. Its copies lack some clones; in the studies checked, an unresolved V gene accounts for under half of them, and the cause for the rest is not known. The sample table lists tens of thousands of clones, around 80% of them with a count of one. In total, the top ten clones hold approximately 1.6% of the sample. This entry is derived from a study of OX40 agonist ivuxolimab in advanced cancers. For context, the study as a whole: Ivuxolimab was an agonistic, fully human IgG2 monoclonal antibody directed against OX40 (CD134), a costimulatory receptor. Intravenous ivuxolimab was administered to patients every 2 weeks at six dose levels: 0.01, 0.1, 0.3, 1.5, 3 and 10 mg/kg. Among the approximately 50 dose-escalation patients, about 19 had hepatocellular carcinoma, roughly 15 melanoma, 9 renal cell carcinoma and 9 head and neck cancer. The dose-escalation cohort was roughly 83% male with a mean age of approximately 59 years, ranging from roughly 20 to 80. Prior anti-PD-1, anti-PD-L1 or anti-CTLA-4 therapy was permitted, and checkpoint inhibitors had been received by roughly 42% of dose-escalation patients. Partial responses were achieved by three dose-escalation patients, of whom one had hepatocellular carcinoma and two had cutaneous melanoma. The purpose of peripheral TCRbeta sequencing was to test whether ivuxolimab changed TCR sequence diversity and led to clonal T-cell expansion. The monotherapy dose-escalation portion (N ≈ 56 patients) of the phase I ivuxolimab trial is reported in the paper.

Patients with autoimmune disease history or receiving systemic immunosuppression were excluded from the trial. Peripheral blood for TCR sequencing was collected from all dose cohorts at baseline, on cycle 4 day 1, and on cycle 7 day 1. The samples were drawn from a first-in-human, open-label, multicenter phase I dose-escalation trial of ivuxolimab. Adults with locally advanced or metastatic melanoma, renal cell carcinoma, hepatocellular carcinoma or head and neck squamous cell carcinoma were enrolled in the trial. Before TCR sequencing, CD4+ T cells and CD8+ T cells were sorted from peripheral blood as separate populations. According to the germline V gene, CDR1 reads MGHRA and CDR2 reads YSYEKL. V lost 6 bases and J lost 0 bases, and the count of bases not matched to a germline gene is 1. Measured from the cysteine to the phenylalanine, the CDR3 is 14 residues long. Kept here is only the CDR3 DNA, which spans 42 bases and is read in frame from base 1.

Results and caveats for the whole study, not just this receptor: After ivuxolimab, CD8+ T cells had more expanded clones than CD4+ T cells on average. Low levels of normalized T-cell clonal expansion were also seen in some nonresponding patients. At doses from 0.1 to 3.0 mg/kg, clonal expansion was seen in both CD4+ and CD8+ blood T cells between baseline and week 6. The antigen specificity of the peripheral T cells that underwent clonal expansion was not determined. In the 0.1-3.0 mg/kg groups, partial responders had among the lowest normalized peripheral clonal expansion, particularly in CD8+ T cells.

The rearrangement combines TRBV4-1 with TRBJ2-2, with 7 bases aligning to TRBD2. This TCR was sampled from an adult with an advanced solid tumor such as melanoma, head and neck, liver or kidney cancer. The sample consisted of CD4+ or CD8+ T cells sorted from blood, taken in a trial of the OX40 agonist ivuxolimab. Here is the DNA: TGCGCCAGCAGAGCGGGAACGAACACCGGGGAGCTGTTTTTT. The resulting protein is CASRAGTNTGELFF.